This TCR beta chain was profiled in a study of cytomegalovirus exposure and HLA in healthy donors. The ends lost 0 bases at V and 7 bases at J; junction bases unmatched: 4. The CDR3 spans 15 residues. The germline CDR1 and CDR2 sequences are GTSNPN and SVGIG (reference sequence). Notes on the study in general: Earlier findings revealed that most TCR beta V segments proved productive either about 90% or about 30% of the time.

The PCR had 60 Vbeta and 13 Jbeta primers. Some clones are missing from TCRdb's copy, which holds only in-frame ones; the method was immunoSEQ multiplex PCR. Of 50,000 to 75,000 clones listed, over 60% were seen once; the top ten hold 6.8%. To note about this clone: Its antigen is as yet unknown.

The chain has TRBV30 and TRBJ1-4; TRBD1 matches 11 bases. The source material was PBMCs. The source of this sequence is a man aged 30 to 45 in good health and CMV-seropositive. CDR3: CAWSVPGTGGEKLFF. As DNA, the CDR3 is TGTGCCTGGAGTGTTCCGGGGACAGGGGGTGAAAAACTGTTTTTT.